Listed below are T cell receptor beta chains from one sample, sequenced in a study of T cell responses to AZD1222 COVID-19 vaccine. Produced via immunoSEQ multiplex PCR; TCRdb's table is partial and in-frame only. The table shows about 120,000 clones, with 70% to 85% occurring only once. The input for sequencing was peripheral blood, taken 28 days after the second AZD1222 dose. The source is an adult who received the AZD1222 COVID-19 vaccine. Both conserved end residues are part of each CDR3. D genes are given only for firm matches. The listing skips clone size in some rows; elsewhere it reads once, few, many or a size class.

>once|TRBV5-8|.|TRBJ1-6
CASSLGGGYSSPLHF
TGTGCCAGCAGCTTGGGGGGGGGTTATAGCTCACCCCTCCACTTT
>.|TRBV3-1/TRBV3-2|TRBD1|TRBJ1-5
CASSRSTGAGVAQHF
TGTGCCAGCAGCCGGTCGACAGGGGCCGGGGTGGCCCAGCATTTT
>.|TRBV9|TRBD1|TRBJ1-5
CASSVAGQGGQPQHF
TGTGCCAGCAGCGTAGCGGGACAGGGTGGCCAGCCCCAGCATTTT
>once|TRBV7-2|.|TRBJ2-1
CASSLVGGLPSSYNEQFF
TGTGCCAGCAGCTTAGTAGGGGGACTCCCAAGCTCCTACAATGAGCAGTTCTTC
>.|TRBV27|.|TRBJ1-2
CASSGLVGQVLNRDYGYTF
TGTGCCAGCAGTGGGTTGGTGGGGCAGGTACTAAATCGGGATTATGGCTACACCTTC
>.|TRBV6-5|.|TRBJ1-2
CASSNSNGYTF
TGTGCCAGCAGCAACAGCAATGGCTACACCTTC
>.|TRBV7-2|.|TRBJ1-2
CASSLVQGYGYTF
TGTGCCAGCAGCTTAGTCCAGGGCTATGGCTACACCTTC
>once|TRBV6-2/TRBV6-3|TRBD1|TRBJ2-7
CASSYGGTGALEQYF
TGTGCCAGCAGTTATGGTGGGACAGGGGCTCTCGAGCAGTACTTC
>.|TRBV5-1|.|TRBJ1-3
CASSLELGGNTIYF
TGCGCCAGCAGCTTGGAATTAGGGGGAAACACCATATATTTT
>.|TRBV28|TRBD1|TRBJ1-2
CASIRDRAGGGYTF
TGTGCCAGCATACGGGACAGGGCCGGGGGTGGCTACACCTTC
>.|TRBV11-2|TRBD2|TRBJ2-5
CASSLGTSGRRETQYF
TGTGCCAGCAGCTTAGGCACTAGCGGGAGGAGAGAGACCCAGTACTTC
>.|TRBV27|.|TRBJ2-1
CASSLNRYNEQFF
TGTGCCAGCAGTTTAAACAGATACAATGAGCAGTTCTTC
>once|TRBV10-3|TRBD1|TRBJ2-1
CAISPQRGGQGHVVKFF
TGTGCCATCAGTCCTCAACGGGGGGGACAGGGGCACGTTGTGAAGTTCTTC
>.|TRBV5-1|.|TRBJ2-5
CASSRGGMYQETQYF
TGCGCCAGCAGCCGCGGCGGGATGTACCAAGAGACCCAGTACTTC
>many|TRBV19|TRBD1|TRBJ1-2
CASSLSAQGLGGYTF
TGTGCCAGTAGCTTATCGGCACAGGGGCTAGGAGGCTACACCTTC
>.|TRBV6-2/TRBV6-3|.|TRBJ2-7
CASSYKLQASRDEQYF
TGTGCCAGCAGTTACAAACTACAGGCGTCCCGGGACGAGCAGTACTTC